Listed below are T cell receptor beta chains from one sample, sequenced in a study of blood T cell repertoires in COVID-19. Clones were sequenced by immunoSEQ multiplex PCR, and TCRdb holds only the in-frame ones, with some missing. The data show approximately 28,000 clones, with approximately 86% seen just once and roughly 5% held by the top ten. Sequencing was done on a sample of peripheral blood. These receptors came from a man in his 60s with active COVID-19. CDR3s include the opening cysteine and the closing phenylalanine or tryptophan. The D gene is left open where the match is weak. The size field is filled for only some rows; it gives once, few, many or a size class.

v_call: TRBV5-5
d_call: TRBD1
clone_size: -
j_call: TRBJ2-7
cdr3_aa: CASSLSGTGWYREQYF
cdr3_nt: TGTGCCAGCAGCCTCTCCGGGACAGGGTGGTACCGCGAGCAGTACTTC

v_call: TRBV3-1/TRBV3-2
d_call: -
clone_size: -
j_call: TRBJ2-7
cdr3_aa: CASVRGYEQYF
cdr3_nt: TGTGCCAGCGTACGAGGGTACGAGCAGTACTTC

v_call: TRBV19
d_call: -
clone_size: -
j_call: TRBJ1-5
cdr3_aa: CASSTTASNQPQHF
cdr3_nt: TGTGCCAGTAGTACGACAGCGAGCAATCAGCCCCAGCATTTT

v_call: TRBV2
d_call: TRBD1
clone_size: -
j_call: TRBJ1-1
cdr3_aa: CASSRQGLRAFF
cdr3_nt: TGTGCCAGCAGTCGACAGGGGTTACGGGCTTTCTTT

v_call: TRBV14
d_call: -
clone_size: -
j_call: TRBJ2-1
cdr3_aa: CASSQSGPPYNEQFF
cdr3_nt: TGTGCCAGCAGCCAATCAGGTCCCCCCTACAATGAGCAGTTCTTC

v_call: TRBV28
d_call: -
clone_size: -
j_call: TRBJ1-1
cdr3_aa: CASSLGNTEAFF
cdr3_nt: TGTGCCAGCAGTCTAGGTAACACTGAAGCTTTCTTT

v_call: TRBV3-1/TRBV3-2
d_call: -
clone_size: few
j_call: TRBJ1-6
cdr3_aa: CASSPPGYNSPLHF
cdr3_nt: TGTGCCAGCAGCCCCCCAGGCTATAATTCACCCCTCCACTTT

v_call: TRBV6-5
d_call: TRBD1
clone_size: -
j_call: TRBJ1-1
cdr3_aa: CASSYSRGGGRTEAFF
cdr3_nt: TGTGCCAGCAGTTACTCGAGAGGGGGCGGGCGGACTGAAGCTTTCTTT

v_call: TRBV7-2
d_call: -
clone_size: once
j_call: TRBJ2-1
cdr3_aa: CASSARGGSYNEQFF
cdr3_nt: TGTGCCAGCAGCGCGCGGGGAGGCTCCTACAATGAGCAGTTCTTC

v_call: TRBV3-1/TRBV3-2
d_call: TRBD1
clone_size: -
j_call: TRBJ1-3
cdr3_aa: CASQTGRSGNTIYF
cdr3_nt: TGTGCCAGCCAGACAGGGAGATCTGGAAACACCATATATTTT

v_call: TRBV29-1
d_call: -
clone_size: -
j_call: TRBJ2-5
cdr3_aa: CSVAVGNSRETQYF
cdr3_nt: TGCAGCGTTGCTGTCGGTAACAGCCGTGAGACCCAGTACTTC

v_call: TRBV4-1
d_call: -
clone_size: -
j_call: TRBJ1-2
cdr3_aa: CASSQVGGFGGYTF
cdr3_nt: TGCGCCAGCAGCCAAGTTGGGGGCTTTGGCGGCTACACCTTC

v_call: TRBV19
d_call: TRBD1
clone_size: once
j_call: TRBJ1-1
cdr3_aa: CASSMYRDRVDTEAFF
cdr3_nt: TGTGCCAGTAGTATGTACAGGGACAGGGTCGACACTGAAGCTTTCTTT

v_call: TRBV6-5
d_call: -
clone_size: -
j_call: TRBJ1-5
cdr3_aa: CASRAQVTSNQPQHF
cdr3_nt: TGTGCCAGCAGGGCTCAGGTCACTAGCAATCAGCCCCAGCATTTT

v_call: TRBV3-1/TRBV3-2
d_call: -
clone_size: -
j_call: TRBJ2-7
cdr3_aa: CASSQVWTGAYEQYF
cdr3_nt: TGTGCCAGCAGCCAAGTTTGGACTGGCGCCTACGAGCAGTACTTC

v_call: TRBV4-1
d_call: -
clone_size: -
j_call: TRBJ2-6
cdr3_aa: CASSLPQGSRANVLTF
cdr3_nt: TGCGCCAGCAGCCTCCCCCAGGGCTCTAGGGCCAACGTCCTGACTTTC

v_call: TRBV5-1
d_call: -
clone_size: -
j_call: TRBJ2-1
cdr3_aa: CASSLARGSYNEQFF
cdr3_nt: TGCGCCAGCAGCTTGGCCAGGGGCTCCTACAATGAGCAGTTCTTC

v_call: TRBV5-1
d_call: -
clone_size: -
j_call: TRBJ2-2
cdr3_aa: CASSLPGTNTGELFF
cdr3_nt: TGCGCCAGCAGCTTGCCCGGGACGAACACCGGGGAGCTGTTTTTT

v_call: TRBV11-2
d_call: -
clone_size: -
j_call: TRBJ2-2
cdr3_aa: CASSHTNTGELFF
cdr3_nt: TGTGCCAGCAGCCATACAAACACCGGGGAGCTGTTTTTT

v_call: TRBV11-2
d_call: TRBD1
clone_size: -
j_call: TRBJ1-2
cdr3_aa: CASSFRQGGNYGYTF
cdr3_nt: TGTGCCAGCAGCTTTAGACAGGGTGGTAACTATGGCTACACCTTC

v_call: TRBV19
d_call: -
clone_size: -
j_call: TRBJ2-5
cdr3_aa: CASSMAGRETQYF
cdr3_nt: TGTGCCAGTAGTATGGCAGGGCGAGAGACCCAGTACTTC

v_call: TRBV6-5
d_call: -
clone_size: -
j_call: TRBJ1-5
cdr3_aa: CASRQTINQPQHF
cdr3_nt: TGTGCCAGCAGACAGACAATCAATCAGCCCCAGCATTTT

v_call: TRBV5-1
d_call: TRBD2
clone_size: -
j_call: TRBJ2-7
cdr3_aa: CASSLGGTSGDYEQYF
cdr3_nt: TGCGCCAGCAGCTTGGGCGGGACTAGCGGGGACTACGAGCAGTACTTC

v_call: TRBV9
d_call: -
clone_size: few
j_call: TRBJ1-1
cdr3_aa: CASSVGVGGTEAFF
cdr3_nt: TGTGCCAGCAGCGTAGGGGTAGGGGGCACTGAAGCTTTCTTT

v_call: TRBV19
d_call: -
clone_size: -
j_call: TRBJ2-1
cdr3_aa: CASSILFSGNNEQFF
cdr3_nt: TGTGCCAGTAGTATTCTTTTCTCAGGGAACAATGAGCAGTTCTTC

v_call: TRBV19
d_call: -
clone_size: -
j_call: TRBJ1-4
cdr3_aa: CASRLRARGREKLFF
cdr3_nt: TGTGCCAGTAGATTGCGGGCCCGTGGTCGTGAAAAACTGTTTTTT

v_call: TRBV30
d_call: TRBD1
clone_size: -
j_call: TRBJ2-5
cdr3_aa: CAWRETGWETQYF
cdr3_nt: TGTGCCTGGAGGGAGACAGGGTGGGAGACCCAGTACTTC

v_call: TRBV29-1
d_call: TRBD2
clone_size: -
j_call: TRBJ2-3
cdr3_aa: CSVLGTSGVSFTDTQYF
cdr3_nt: TGCAGCGTTCTAGGGACTAGCGGGGTGTCTTTCACAGATACGCAGTATTTT

v_call: TRBV7-2
d_call: -
clone_size: -
j_call: TRBJ2-2
cdr3_aa: CASSLVQAGSGELFF
cdr3_nt: TGTGCCAGCAGCTTAGTTCAGGCGGGGTCTGGGGAGCTGTTTTTT

v_call: TRBV9
d_call: -
clone_size: -
j_call: TRBJ2-7
cdr3_aa: CASSHDGGYEQYF
cdr3_nt: TGTGCCAGCAGCCACGATGGGGGGTACGAGCAGTACTTC

v_call: TRBV18
d_call: TRBD1
clone_size: -
j_call: TRBJ1-1
cdr3_aa: CASSPWDRGQGGAFF
cdr3_nt: TGTGCCAGCTCACCTTGGGACAGGGGGCAGGGTGGAGCTTTCTTT

v_call: TRBV28
d_call: TRBD1
clone_size: -
j_call: TRBJ1-2
cdr3_aa: CASSLSQGTGYTF
cdr3_nt: TGTGCCAGCAGTTTGTCACAGGGGACTGGCTACACCTTC

v_call: TRBV6-5
d_call: -
clone_size: -
j_call: TRBJ2-1
cdr3_aa: CASSYGLASYNEQFF
cdr3_nt: TGTGCCAGCAGTTACGGGCTAGCGTCCTACAATGAGCAGTTCTTC

v_call: TRBV6-5
d_call: TRBD1
clone_size: -
j_call: TRBJ1-6
cdr3_aa: CASSYRDRSGSPLHF
cdr3_nt: TGTGCCAGCAGTTACAGGGACAGGTCGGGTTCACCCCTCCACTTT

v_call: TRBV3-1/TRBV3-2
d_call: TRBD1
clone_size: -
j_call: TRBJ1-1
cdr3_aa: CASSRTGGFVNTEAFF
cdr3_nt: TGTGCCAGCAGCCGGACAGGGGGCTTCGTGAACACTGAAGCTTTCTTT

v_call: TRBV7-2
d_call: TRBD1
clone_size: -
j_call: TRBJ1-6
cdr3_aa: CASSGRTGANSPLHF
cdr3_nt: TGTGCCAGCAGCGGACGGACAGGCGCTAATTCACCCCTCCACTTT

v_call: TRBV27
d_call: -
clone_size: -
j_call: TRBJ2-1
cdr3_aa: CASAIQGYTTNEQFF
cdr3_nt: TGTGCCAGCGCTATACAGGGCTATACAACCAATGAGCAGTTCTTC

v_call: TRBV5-4
d_call: TRBD2
clone_size: -
j_call: TRBJ2-3
cdr3_aa: CASSLDGTRTDTQYF
cdr3_nt: TGTGCCAGCAGCTTGGATGGGACTAGGACAGATACGCAGTATTTT

v_call: TRBV6-5
d_call: TRBD1
clone_size: -
j_call: TRBJ2-1
cdr3_aa: CASSYSTTGGRNEQFF
cdr3_nt: TGTGCCAGCAGTTACTCGACGACAGGGGGACGGAATGAGCAGTTCTTC

v_call: TRBV19
d_call: TRBD1
clone_size: -
j_call: TRBJ2-1
cdr3_aa: CASTSVGGHNEQFF
cdr3_nt: TGTGCCAGCACCTCTGTAGGGGGCCATAATGAGCAGTTCTTC

v_call: TRBV19
d_call: TRBD1
clone_size: -
j_call: TRBJ1-4
cdr3_aa: CASSYRTGATNEKLFF
cdr3_nt: TGTGCCAGTAGCTACCGGACAGGCGCAACTAATGAAAAACTGTTTTTT

v_call: TRBV11-2
d_call: -
clone_size: -
j_call: TRBJ2-1
cdr3_aa: CASSTEQAYNEQFF
cdr3_nt: TGTGCCAGCAGCACCGAACAGGCCTACAATGAGCAGTTCTTC

v_call: TRBV14
d_call: TRBD1
clone_size: -
j_call: TRBJ2-3
cdr3_aa: CASSLYSGTALRTDTQYF
cdr3_nt: TGTGCCAGCAGCCTTTACTCCGGGACAGCGCTACGCACAGATACGCAGTATTTT